This T cell receptor (beta chain) was recovered during a study of T cells in Graves' hyperthyroidism and ophthalmopathy. Findings and caveats of the study: Model output signaled ophthalmopathy a median roughly six months ahead of onset. Most thyroid clonotypes that were expanded above 0.001 also turned up in blood.

Points on this clonotype: Its target is unknown.

Uncontrolled infection, other autoimmune disease, pregnancy or lactation barred patients from enrollment. From RNA transcripts, TCR beta CDR3 regions were amplified. The primer set for the first-round RT-PCR of the TCR CDR3 was HTBI. Using its own MiXCR run on the multiplex PCR reads, TCRdb lists one record per CDR3 protein. Of about 770,000 distinct CDR3 sequences detected, under 20% appear once; the ten largest clones hold over 15%. This TCR was sampled from a woman aged 50 to 60 with Graves' hyperthyroidism that later progressed to Graves' ophthalmopathy. Material: blood.

CDR3 sequence reads: CSASHRVSENTEAFF. CDR3 nucleotides: TGCAGTGCTAGCCACAGGGTGAGTGAGAACACTGAAGCTTTCTTT. The V and J genes are TRBV20-1 and TRBJ1-1, with D possibly TRBD1 on 6 matching bases. This CDR3 has 15 residues. Germline V gene sequence: CDR1 DFQATT, CDR2 SNEGSKA (reference sequence). Between the trimmed V and J ends, which lost 3 bases and 1 base, there was a span of 15 bases.